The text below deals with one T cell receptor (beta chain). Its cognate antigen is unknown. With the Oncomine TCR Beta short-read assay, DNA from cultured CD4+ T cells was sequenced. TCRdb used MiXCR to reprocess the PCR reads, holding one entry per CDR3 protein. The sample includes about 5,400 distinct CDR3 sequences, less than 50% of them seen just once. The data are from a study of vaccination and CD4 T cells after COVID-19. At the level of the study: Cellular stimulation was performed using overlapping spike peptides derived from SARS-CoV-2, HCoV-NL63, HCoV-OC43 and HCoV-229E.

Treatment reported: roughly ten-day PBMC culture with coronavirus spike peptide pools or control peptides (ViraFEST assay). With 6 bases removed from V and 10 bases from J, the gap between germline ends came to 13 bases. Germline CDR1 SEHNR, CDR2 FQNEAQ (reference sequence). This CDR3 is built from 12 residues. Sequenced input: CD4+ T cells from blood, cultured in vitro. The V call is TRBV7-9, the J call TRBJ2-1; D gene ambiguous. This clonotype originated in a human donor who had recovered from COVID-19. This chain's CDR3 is CASRQPSREQFF. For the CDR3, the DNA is TGTGCCAGCAGGCAGCCCAGTAGAGAGCAGTTCTTC.